This T cell receptor (beta chain) was observed in a study of cytomegalovirus exposure and HLA in healthy donors. Overall study results and limits: Follow-up analysis found HLA locus-dependent TCR association rates, highest for DRB1 and lowest for HLA-C.

Germline CDR1 reads SGHRS; CDR2 reads YFSETQ. The CDR3 covers 14 residues. V was trimmed by 4 bases and J by 5 bases, leaving 13 bases between them. Researchers ran the PCR with 60 Vbeta and 13 Jbeta primers. Profiling relied on immunoSEQ multiplex PCR, and the TCRdb table lists in-frame clones only, not all of them. Seen in this sample are roughly 190,000 clones; the ten most common clones hold roughly 6.7%. Comments on this clone: Its specificity is unknown.

V usage is TRBV5-1 and J usage is TRBJ1-5, with a tentative D call TRBD1 (6 bases). Sequenced sample: PBMCs. The sequence came from a man under 40 in good health and CMV-seronegative. The CDR3 DNA follows: TGCGCCAGCAGCCCAACAGGGAACGATCAGCCCCAGCATTTT. This translates into CASSPTGNDQPQHF.